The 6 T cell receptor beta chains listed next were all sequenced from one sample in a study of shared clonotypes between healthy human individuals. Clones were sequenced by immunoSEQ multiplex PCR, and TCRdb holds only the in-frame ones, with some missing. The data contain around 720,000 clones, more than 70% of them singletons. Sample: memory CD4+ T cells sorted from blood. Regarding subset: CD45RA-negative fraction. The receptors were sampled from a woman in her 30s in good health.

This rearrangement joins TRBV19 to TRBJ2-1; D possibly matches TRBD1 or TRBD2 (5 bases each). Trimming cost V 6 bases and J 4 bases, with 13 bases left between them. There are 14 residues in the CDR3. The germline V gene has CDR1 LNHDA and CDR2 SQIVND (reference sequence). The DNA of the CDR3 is TGTGCCAGTAGAACCGGGACCTTTTACAATGAGCAGTTCTTC. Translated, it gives CASRTGTFYNEQFF.

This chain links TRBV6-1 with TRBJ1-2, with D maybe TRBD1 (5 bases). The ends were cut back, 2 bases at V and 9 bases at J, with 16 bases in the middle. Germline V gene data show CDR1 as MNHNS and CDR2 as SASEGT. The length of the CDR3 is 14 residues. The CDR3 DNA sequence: TGTGCCAGCAGTGAAAGTGGGGCGCAGAGTAGCTACACCTTC. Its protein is CASSESGAQSSYTF.

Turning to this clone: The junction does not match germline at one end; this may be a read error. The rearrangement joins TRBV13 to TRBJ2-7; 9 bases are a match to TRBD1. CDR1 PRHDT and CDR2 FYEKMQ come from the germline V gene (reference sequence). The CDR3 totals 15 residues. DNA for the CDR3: TGTGCCAGCAGCCTAGGACAGGGGCGGTCCTACGAGCAGTACTTC. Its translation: CASSLGQGRSYEQYF.

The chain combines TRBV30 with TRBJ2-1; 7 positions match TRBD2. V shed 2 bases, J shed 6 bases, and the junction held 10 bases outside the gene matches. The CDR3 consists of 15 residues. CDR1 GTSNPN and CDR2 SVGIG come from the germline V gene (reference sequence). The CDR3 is CAWSPRELEVNEQFF. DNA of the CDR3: TGTGCCTGGAGTCCGCGGGAGCTCGAAGTCAATGAGCAGTTCTTC.

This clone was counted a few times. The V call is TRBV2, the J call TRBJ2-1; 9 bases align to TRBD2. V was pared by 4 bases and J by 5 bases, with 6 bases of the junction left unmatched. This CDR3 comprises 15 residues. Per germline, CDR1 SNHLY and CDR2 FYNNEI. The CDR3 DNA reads TGTGCCAGCAGTGGTGGTAGCGGGAGAGACAATGAGCAGTTCTTC. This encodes CASSGGSGRDNEQFF.

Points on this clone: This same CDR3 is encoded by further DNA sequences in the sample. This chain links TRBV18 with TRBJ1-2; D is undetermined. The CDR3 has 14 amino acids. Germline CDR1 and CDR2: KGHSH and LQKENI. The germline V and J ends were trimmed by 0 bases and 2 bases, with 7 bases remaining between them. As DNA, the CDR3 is TGTGCCAGCTCACCACCGGGCCAGAACTATGGCTACACCTTC. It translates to CASSPPGQNYGYTF.